This T cell receptor (beta chain) emerged from a study of blood T cell repertoires in COVID-19. Study-level information: COVID-19 samples collected from the United States, Italy and Spain covered acute and convalescent phases. Sample material is recorded as cDNA or gDNA derived from T cells, B-cell-depleted T cells, or PBMCs.

V shed 5 bases and J 1 base; nucleotides not matched to a gene: 4. Germline loops: CDR1 SGHRS, CDR2 YFSETQ. The CDR3 runs to 15 residues. The protocol was immunoSEQ multiplex PCR, while the TCRdb copy is restricted to in-frame clones and leaves out a portion. The repertoire holds approximately 12,000 clones, with about two thirds as singletons. V is TRBV5-1 and J is TRBJ2-2; TRBD2 matches 8 bases. The TCR sequence derives from a man in his sixties with COVID-19, enrolled during active disease. The sequenced sample consisted of peripheral blood. Here the CDR3 DNA reads TGCGCCAGCAGGAGCGGGGGCCTGAACACCGGGGAGCTGTTTTTT. Its translation is CASRSGGLNTGELFF.